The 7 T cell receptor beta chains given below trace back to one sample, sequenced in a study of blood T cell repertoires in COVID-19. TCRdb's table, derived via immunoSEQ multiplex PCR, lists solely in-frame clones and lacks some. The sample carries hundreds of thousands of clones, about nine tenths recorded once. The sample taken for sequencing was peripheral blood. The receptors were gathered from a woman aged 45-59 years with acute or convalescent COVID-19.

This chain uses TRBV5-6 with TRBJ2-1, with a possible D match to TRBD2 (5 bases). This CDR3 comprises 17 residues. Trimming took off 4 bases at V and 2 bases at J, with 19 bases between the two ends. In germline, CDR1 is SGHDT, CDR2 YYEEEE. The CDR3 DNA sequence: TGTGCCAGCAGCCTAGCCTTCCTAGCCCCTCCCTACAATGAGCAGTTCTTC. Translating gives CASSLAFLAPPYNEQFF.

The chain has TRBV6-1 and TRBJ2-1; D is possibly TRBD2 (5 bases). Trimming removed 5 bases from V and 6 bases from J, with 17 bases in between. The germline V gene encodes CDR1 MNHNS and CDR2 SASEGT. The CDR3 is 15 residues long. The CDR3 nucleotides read TGTGCCAGCAGTTTCCCGGGGAGCCGGGGCAATGAGCAGTTCTTC. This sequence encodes CASSFPGSRGNEQFF.

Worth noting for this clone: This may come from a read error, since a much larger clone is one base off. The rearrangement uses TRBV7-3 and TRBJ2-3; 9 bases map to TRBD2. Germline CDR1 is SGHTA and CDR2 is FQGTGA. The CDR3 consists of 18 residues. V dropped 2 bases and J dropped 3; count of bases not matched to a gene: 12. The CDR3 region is CASSLSRTRGGGTDTQYF. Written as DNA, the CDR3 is TGTGCCAGCAGCTTATCCCGGACTCGCGGGGGGGGTACAGATACGCAGTATTTT.

CDR3 region: CASSYGAGGAYEQYF. Here the CDR3 DNA reads TGTGCCAGCAGTTACGGTGCGGGAGGGGCCTACGAGCAGTACTTC. The rearrangement joins TRBV6-2 or TRBV6-3 to TRBJ2-7; TRBD2 aligns across 9 bases. Germline assignment: CDR1 MNHEY and CDR2 SVGEGT. V lost 2 bases and J lost 2; bases outside the gene matches: 4. This CDR3 has 15 residues.

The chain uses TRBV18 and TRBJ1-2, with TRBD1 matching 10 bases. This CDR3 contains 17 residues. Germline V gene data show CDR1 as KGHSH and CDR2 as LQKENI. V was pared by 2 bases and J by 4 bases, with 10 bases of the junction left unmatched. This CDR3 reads CASSPTRTGGPPYGYTF. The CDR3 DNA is TGTGCCAGCTCACCAACTAGGACAGGGGGGCCCCCCTATGGCTACACCTTC.

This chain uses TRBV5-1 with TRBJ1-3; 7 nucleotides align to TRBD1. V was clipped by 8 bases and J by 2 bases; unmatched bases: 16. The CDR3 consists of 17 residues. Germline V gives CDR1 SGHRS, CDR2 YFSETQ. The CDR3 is CASRRTGNQEAGNTIYF. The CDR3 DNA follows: TGCGCCAGTAGAAGGACAGGTAATCAGGAGGCTGGAAACACCATATATTTT.

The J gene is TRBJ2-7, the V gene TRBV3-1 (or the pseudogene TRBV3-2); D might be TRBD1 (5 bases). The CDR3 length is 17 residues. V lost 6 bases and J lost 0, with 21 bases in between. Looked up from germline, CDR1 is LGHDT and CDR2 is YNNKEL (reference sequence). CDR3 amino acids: CASSHRLVRGVSYEQYF. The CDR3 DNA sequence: TGTGCCAGCAGTCACAGGTTGGTGCGTGGCGTCTCCTACGAGCAGTACTTC.